The 24 T cell receptor beta chains reported below all come from one sample, sequenced in a study of T cells after yellow fever vaccination. TCRdb ran MiXCR on the 5' RACE reads and lists one entry per CDR3 protein. This sample yields almost 600,000 distinct CDR3 sequences, of which 13% are seen a single time; around 15% belongs to the top ten. Source: PBMCs, taken on the day of the yellow fever booster vaccination. The receptors originated from a man aged 25 to 45 who received the YFV17D yellow fever vaccine.

The table lists this clonotype with a few counts. The chain carries TRBV5-6 and TRBJ2-2, with D hard to call. From germline, CDR1 is SGHDT and CDR2 YYEEEE. The CDR3 extends over 14 amino acids. V lost 4 bases, J lost 3 bases, and 10 bases lay in between. CDR3 bases: TGTGCCAGCAGCACGGATGGGTACACCGGGGAGCTGTTTTTT. Amino acids: CASSTDGYTGELFF.

CDR3 region: CSAGQNNSPLHF. For the CDR3, the DNA is TGCAGTGCCGGACAGAATAATTCACCCCTCCACTTT. The chain carries TRBV20-1 and TRBJ1-6, with D possibly TRBD1 on 6 matching bases. The CDR3 has 12 residues. Germline CDR1 and CDR2: DFQATT and SNEGSKA (reference sequence). Between the trimmed V and J ends, which lost 6 bases and 5 bases, there was a span of 8 bases.

This clonotype was recorded many times. This chain connects TRBV5-1 to TRBJ2-7; the match to TRBD2 covers 8 bases. This CDR3 is 15 amino acids long. Germline loops: CDR1 SGHRS, CDR2 YFSETQ. Unmatched junction bases numbered 9, after V lost 3 bases and J lost 4 bases. In DNA form, the CDR3 reads TGCGCCAGCAGCTCCACAACCAGCGGGAGATACGAGCAGTACTTC. Amino acids: CASSSTTSGRYEQYF.

The V gene is TRBV7-2, the J gene TRBJ2-5; D might be TRBD1 (5 bases). The CDR3 loop spans 12 amino acids. Trimming pared 8 bases from V and 3 bases from J, leaving 10 bases between. Germline V gene data show CDR1 as SGHTA and CDR2 as FQGNSA. The CDR3 reads CASGLREETQYF. The CDR3 DNA follows: TGTGCCAGCGGTCTCAGGGAAGAGACCCAGTACTTC.

The chain joins TRBV3-1 to TRBJ2-2; 7 bases fit TRBD2. From germline, CDR1 is LGHDT and CDR2 YNNKEL (reference sequence). The ends lost 0 bases at V and 5 bases at J; junction bases unmatched: 9. This CDR3 contains 17 residues. CDR3 region: CASSQDLRLAVTGELFF. The DNA for the CDR3 is TGTGCCAGCAGCCAAGATCTTCGCCTAGCGGTGACCGGGGAGCTGTTTTTT.

This clonotype turned up a few times. The chain couples TRBV5-4 to TRBJ2-7; possible D gene TRBD1, 6 bases. V lost 5 bases, J lost 5 bases, and 17 bases lay in between. Germline lookup yields CDR1 SGHNT and CDR2 YYREEE (reference sequence). The CDR3 extends over 14 amino acids. Here the CDR3 DNA reads TGTGCCAGCAGTCGTGGGGGCTTCACCCACGAGCAGTACTTC. Translating it yields CASSRGGFTHEQYF.

This clonotype occurred many times. The chain joins TRBV29-1 to TRBJ2-4, with 8 bases aligning to TRBD2. The CDR3 loop spans 13 amino acids. With V trimmed by 0 bases and J by 16 bases, 11 bases remained unmatched. Germline V gene sequence: CDR1 SQVTM, CDR2 ANQGSEA. The CDR3 protein is CSVEDPLLAVVYF. The DNA of the CDR3 is TGCAGCGTTGAAGACCCTCTACTAGCGGTCGTTTACTTC.

This clonotype has more than one count but fewer than ten. The chain recombines TRBV7-3 with TRBJ2-1; tentative D call: TRBD2 (5 bases). CDR1 and CDR2 from the germline V gene are SGHTA and FQGTGA. This CDR3 spans 15 amino acids. The germline V and J ends were trimmed by 3 bases and 7 bases, with 16 bases remaining between them. In DNA form, the CDR3 reads TGTGCCAGCAGCTTTATAGGACCAGGAGGAAATGAGCAGTTCTTC. Residues: CASSFIGPGGNEQFF.

This clonotype was recorded a few times. The gene calls are TRBV29-1 and TRBJ1-1; D gene unclear. CDR1 is SQVTM, CDR2 ANQGSEA, per germline. The CDR3 totals 15 residues. Trimming cost V 3 bases and J 1 base, with 15 bases left between them. CDR3 nucleotide sequence: TGCAGCGTTGATCATGGCAGAGCAGGGAACACTGAAGCTTTCTTT. This gives the protein CSVDHGRAGNTEAFF. Using reference TRBV29-1 and TRBJ1-1 for the parts outside the CDR3, the full variable domain is SAVISQKPSRDICQRGTSLTIQCQVDSQVTMMFWYRQQPGQSLTLIATANQGSEATYESGFVIDKFPISRPNLTFSTLTVSNMSPEDSSIYLCSVDHGRAGNTEAFFGQGTRLTVV.

This clonotype turned up a few times. CDR3 amino acids: CASSLALDRGYEQYF. The CDR3, as DNA: TGTGCCAGCAGCTTAGCTTTGGACAGGGGCTACGAGCAGTACTTC. J is TRBJ2-7 and V is TRBV7-2; 9 bases fit TRBD1. CDR1 is SGHTA and CDR2 is FQGNSA in the germline V gene. CDR3 size: 15 residues. V was pared by 0 bases and J by 3 bases, with 3 bases of the junction left unmatched. Based on the CDR3 plus reference TRBV7-2 and TRBJ2-7, the full variable domain is GAGVSQSPSNKVTEKGKDVELRCDPISGHTALYWYRQSLGQGLEFLIYFQGNSAPDKSGLPSDRFSAERTGGSVSTLTIQRTQQEDSAVYLCASSLALDRGYEQYFGPGTRLTVT.

The CDR3 DNA follows: TGCAGCGTCATGCCTGATATGGGACTGCTCAATGAGCAGTTCTTC. It specifies CSVMPDMGLLNEQFF. The chain joins TRBV29-1 to TRBJ2-1; a possible D gene is TRBD2 (6 bases). CDR3 length equals 15 residues. The V gene's germline CDR1 is SQVTM and CDR2 ANQGSEA. V gave up 6 bases and J gave up 6 bases, with 21 bases separating them.

V gene TRBV24-1 combines with J gene TRBJ2-7; D is possibly TRBD1 or TRBD2 (5 bases each). The V gene's germline CDR1 is KGHDR and CDR2 SFDVKD. The CDR3 is made up of 14 amino acids. Trimming cost V 1 base and J 7 bases, with 13 bases left between them. This CDR3 is CATSDLRDPWEQYF. CDR3 sequence (DNA): TGTGCCACCAGTGATTTAAGGGACCCCTGGGAGCAGTACTTC.

V is TRBV7-2 and J is TRBJ1-1; D ambiguous. V lost 3 bases, J lost 0 bases, and 11 bases lay in between. The CDR3 spans 15 residues. CDR1 and CDR2 (germline): SGHTA, FQGNSA. The CDR3 sequence is CASSFGRPMNTEAFF. In nucleotides, the CDR3 is TGTGCCAGCAGCTTCGGGCGCCCCATGAACACTGAAGCTTTCTTT.

The J gene is TRBJ2-7, the V gene TRBV7-2; D unclear. Germline assignment: CDR1 SGHTA and CDR2 FQGNSA. This CDR3 is built from 14 residues. V dropped 2 bases and J dropped 5 bases, with 13 bases sitting between them. Here the CDR3 reads CASSLIVVGNEQYF. As DNA, the CDR3 is TGTGCCAGCAGCTTAATTGTCGTAGGGAACGAGCAGTACTTC.

V gene TRBV20-1 combines with J gene TRBJ2-1, with unresolved D. This CDR3 contains 14 residues. Germline CDR1 reads DFQATT; CDR2 reads SNEGSKA (reference sequence). Trimming removed 0 bases at V and 6 bases at J, with 12 bases between. CDR3 in DNA: TGCAGTGCTAGAGAAGTTAGTCTGACCAATGAGCAGTTCTTC. It specifies CSAREVSLTNEQFF.

Ten or more counts support this clonotype. V is TRBV7-3 and J is TRBJ2-1; 12 positions agree with TRBD2. CDR1 is SGHTA, CDR2 FQGTGA, per germline. This CDR3 region has 22 residues. Trimming cost V 1 base and J 0 bases; bases outside gene matches: 16. DNA for the CDR3: TGTGCCAGCAGCTTAATATCGACTAGCGGGAGACCCTCTACCCCCTCCTACAATGAGCAGTTCTTC. It encodes CASSLISTSGRPSTPSYNEQFF.

This chain uses TRBV11-2 with TRBJ1-4, with 8 positions matching TRBD1. The CDR3 runs 13 residues. J lost 13 bases, V lost 4 bases, and 8 bases had no gene match. Germline values: CDR1 SGHAT, CDR2 FQNNGV. CDR3 coding DNA: TGTGCCAGCAGCTCCGGGACAGGCGTTGGACTGTTTTTT. It is translated as CASSSGTGVGLFF.

There are many counts of this clonotype. The chain couples TRBV27 to TRBJ1-1, with D unclear. The CDR3 runs 16 residues. V was shortened by 2 bases and J by 3 bases, with 16 bases between the two germline ends. CDR1 is MNHEY and CDR2 is SMNVEV in the germline V gene (reference sequence). This CDR3 is CASSLRAVGGYTEAFF. The CDR3 DNA reads as TGTGCCAGCAGTTTACGCGCGGTGGGAGGGTACACTGAAGCTTTCTTT.

In this sample, this clonotype turned up a few times. The chain uses TRBV7-2 and TRBJ2-5, with D perhaps being TRBD1 or TRBD2 (5 bases each). This CDR3 is 13 amino acids long. Deletions cut 2 bases from V and 14 bases from J, with 18 bases between. CDR1 is SGHTA, CDR2 FQGNSA, per germline. The CDR3 coding sequence is TGTGCCAGCAGCTTAAATCAGGCTGGGACGGACTACTTC. Encoded protein: CASSLNQAGTDYF. Full variable domain (missing parts from reference TRBV7-2 and TRBJ2-5): GAGVSQSPSNKVTEKGKDVELRCDPISGHTALYWYRQSLGQGLEFLIYFQGNSAPDKSGLPSDRFSAERTGGSVSTLTIQRTQQEDSAVYLCASSLNQAGTDYFGPGTRLLVL.

A few counts support this clonotype. The chain links TRBV12-3 or TRBV12-4 to TRBJ2-2; maybe TRBD2 (6 bases). The CDR3 contains 16 residues. V dropped 1 base and J dropped 5 bases, with 14 bases sitting between them. CDR3: CASSLGGRGRTGELFF. As DNA, the CDR3 is TGTGCCAGCAGTTTAGGAGGCCGAGGGAGGACCGGGGAGCTGTTTTTT.

CDR3 sequence: CASSLGDMDTEAFF. The CDR3 DNA sequence: TGTGCCAGCAGCTTGGGGGACATGGACACTGAAGCTTTCTTT. The chain links TRBV5-4 to TRBJ1-1, with a weak D call TRBD1 (6 bases). Germline-derived CDR1 and CDR2 are SGHNT and YYREEE (reference sequence). This CDR3 has 14 amino acids. V was cut by 0 bases and J by 3 bases, with 9 bases left in between.

The chain combines TRBV30 with TRBJ2-1; TRBD2 matches 9 bases. The CDR3 is made up of 14 amino acids. Germline CDR1 GTSNPN, CDR2 SVGIG (reference sequence). Germline trimming cut 2 bases from V and 6 bases from J; bases unmatched to any gene: 5. The CDR3 bases are TGTGCCTGGAGTAGGGCGGGAGGGGGCAATGAGCAGTTCTTC. Translation: CAWSRAGGGNEQFF.

The table lists this clonotype with a few counts. The chain uses TRBV13 and TRBJ2-7; D possibly corresponds to TRBD2 (5 bases). The CDR3 contains 13 residues. Trimming stripped 5 bases from V and 3 bases from J, with 11 bases between. Germline V gene lookup returns CDR1 PRHDT and CDR2 FYEKMQ (reference sequence). The CDR3 bases are TGTGCCAGCAGCCAAGGGAGTCGCTACGAGCAGTACTTC. As protein: CASSQGSRYEQYF.

The chain combines TRBV5-6 with TRBJ2-7; 9 bases align to TRBD2. V lost 5 bases, J lost 2 bases, and 5 bases stayed unmatched. CDR3 size: 14 residues. CDR1 and CDR2 (germline): SGHDT, YYEEEE. The CDR3 bases are TGTGCCAGCAGGCTAGCGGGAAATCCCTACGAGCAGTACTTC. Protein sequence: CASRLAGNPYEQYF.